A single sample is the source of the 5 T cell receptor beta chains below, sequenced in a study of blood T cells in healthy people across ages. It was with a sample-barcoded 5' primer and a J-beta primer mix that a second PCR of roughly 6 to 11 cycles was run. Via MiXCR, TCRdb re-called the 5' RACE reads, giving one row per CDR3 protein. This sample carries some 1.5 million distinct CDR3 sequences, roughly 27% of them seen once, and the ten largest clones take roughly 8%. Sequencing was done on a sample of blood. The receptors were sampled from a young woman in good health.

This clonotype was counted at least ten times. This sequence joins TRBV6-6 and TRBJ2-7; 9 bases align to TRBD2. The V segment lost 6 bases and the J segment 3 bases; nucleotides outside the gene matches: 9. The germline V gene has CDR1 MNHNY and CDR2 SVGAGI (reference sequence). The CDR3 runs 15 residues. Here the CDR3 reads CASRPASSGNYEQYF. The CDR3 bases are TGTGCCAGCAGACCAGCGTCTAGCGGGAACTACGAGCAGTACTTC.

V usage is TRBV6-6 and J usage is TRBJ1-1, with 10 bases lining up with TRBD1. With 1 base clipped from V and 5 bases from J, the junction kept 1 base outside the gene matches. Germline V lookup: CDR1 MNHNY, CDR2 SVGAGI (reference sequence). This CDR3 contains 14 residues. CDR3 DNA sequence: TGTGCCAGCAGTTACTGGGACAGGGGTACTGAAGCTTTCTTT. This codes for CASSYWDRGTEAFF.

This chain links TRBV12-3 or TRBV12-4 with TRBJ1-2, with D perhaps TRBD1 (6 bases). Trimming removed 3 bases from V and 3 bases from J, with 14 bases in between. The CDR3 extends over 15 amino acids. CDR3 sequence (DNA): TGTGCCAGCAGTTTTTCCGGCAGGGGTGACTATGGCTACACCTTC. Translating gives CASSFSGRGDYGYTF.

This clonotype was counted ten times or more. This chain's CDR3 is CSVVRTAQGEQYF. The CDR3 nucleotides are TGCAGCGTAGTCCGGACAGCCCAGGGCGAGCAGTACTTC. The chain links TRBV29-1 to TRBJ2-7, with TRBD1 as a possible D gene (6 bases). Germline V gene sequence: CDR1 SQVTM, CDR2 ANQGSEA. V was clipped by 6 bases and J by 6 bases, with 18 bases between them. CDR3 length: 13 amino acids.

The gene calls are TRBV5-1 and TRBJ1-2; D unresolved. The germline V gene has CDR1 SGHRS and CDR2 YFSETQ. V lost 0 bases, J lost 6 bases, and 18 bases lay in between. The CDR3 has 16 residues. This CDR3 is CASSLVNGEGGDGYTF. In DNA, the CDR3 is TGCGCCAGCAGCTTGGTCAATGGGGAGGGAGGTGATGGCTACACCTTC.